The TCR beta chain described here comes from a study of Graves' ophthalmopathy and Graves' hyperthyroidism (dated by TCRdb to the late 2010s). Describing the broader study: Peripheral blood was collected before any treatment was given, at the time of initial diagnosis. The study used TCR beta repertoire signatures to distinguish Graves' ophthalmopathy from Graves' hyperthyroidism and to predict progression to ophthalmopathy. In total, 135 blood samples were TCR-sequenced: fewer than 50 ophthalmopathy, some 80 hyperthyroidism and about 17 hyperthyroidism-to-ophthalmopathy patients. To explore V-J signatures distinguishing ophthalmopathy from hyperthyroidism, a discovery set of under 110 patients (roughly 45 ophthalmopathy, roughly 55 stable hyperthyroidism) was enrolled. For independent validation, a separate cohort was made up of 18 to 20 hyperthyroidism patients plus 17 patients who later progressed from hyperthyroidism to ophthalmopathy. T-cell repertoires of thyroid tissue and blood were compared in about six hyperthyroidism patients. Following sampling, methimazole starting at 30 mg daily was administered to hyperthyroidism patients, and high-dose intravenous methylprednisolone was administered to ophthalmopathy patients. The 85 to 100 discovery patients were randomly split 7:3 into training and test sets.

The ophthalmopathy patients had moderately to severely active disease, with a Clinical Activity Score of 3 or higher, a NOSPECS grade of 4 or higher, and a disease duration of less than 3 months. Patients with other autoimmune diseases, uncontrolled infections, pregnancy or lactation were excluded. Clinical symptoms, serum thyroxine, TRAb, thyroid ultrasound and orbital computed tomography formed the basis of the diagnosis. PBMCs were isolated from approximately 10 ml of fresh peripheral blood by Ficoll-Paque density gradient centrifugation. Trizol reagent was used to extract the total RNA, and its quality was then checked on an Agilent 2100 Bioanalyzer. This clonotype was found many times. It has no known antigen specificity. No base-level quality is on record; no much larger clone is a single base apart. For repertoire sequencing, the TCR beta CDR3 regions were amplified from RNA transcripts. A first-round RT-PCR used HTBI primers with the Qiagen OneStep RT-PCR kit, followed by a second-round multiplex PCR, size selection and purification. Libraries were sequenced on an Illumina HiSeq2000 using paired-end 100 bp reads. In the paper's pipeline: SOAPnuke was used to process the reads, throwing out any read that had adapters, had uncalled bases, had a mean Phred below 15, or lacked an exact constant-primer or identifier match. COPE v1.2.5 was used to merge the high-quality paired reads. Clonotypes were defined as unique nucleotide sequences and were aligned to IMGT TRB V, D and J references using MiTCR v1.1. The analysis was limited to V-J combinations with a frequency above 0.0001, which together covered over 98% of repertoires. For each V-J combination, a TCR clonal expansion and chaos score was defined as the ratio of F50 clonal expansion to chaos observed in the TCRdist matrix. Welch's t-statistics and random forest were used to reduce the features to about 14 V-J combinations, which were then used as input to a naive Bayes classifier. Thyroid-blood repertoire similarity was quantified with the Morisita-Horn index. TCRdb's own reprocessing of the public reads used fastp at Q25 and MiXCR and kept productive beta chains. Every distinct CDR3 protein forms one entry, paired with its most common genes and DNA. What appears here as the V and J calls and clone size reflects TCRdb's work, not the paper's. Recorded for this sample are hundreds of thousands of distinct CDR3 sequences; around 15% of them occurred a single time. Of the sample, over 7.5% is held by the ten largest clones.

The paper as a whole reports these results and caveats: In cross-validation, the 13-signature model distinguished ophthalmopathy from stable hyperthyroidism with nearly 90% sensitivity and approximately 81% specificity, and in the test set the corresponding values were approximately 80% and 68%. No statistical method was used to set the sample size in advance, and the investigators knew which group each participant was assigned to. In validation, the model predicted ophthalmopathy progression with about 64% sensitivity and around 72% specificity; roughly eleven predicted patients were CT-confirmed with GO in a median of roughly 6.8 months. Most expanded thyroid clonotypes with a frequency above 0.001 also appeared in blood, which suggests that blood repertoires may reflect the immune response in the thyroid.

V ends up 5 bases short and J 3 bases short, with an unmatched junction base count of 6. From the cysteine through the phenylalanine, the CDR3 covers 16 amino acids. CDR3 DNA only is kept here, 48 bases in frame from base 1. The sequence came from a woman under 40 with Graves' ophthalmopathy. Donor details come from another sample of the same person, matched by shared clones. The material sequenced was blood. The sequence joins TRBV12-3 or TRBV12-4 to TRBJ2-7; 14 bases in between match TRBD2. The CDR3 region has the sequence CASSGHGTSGGYEQYF. DNA sequence: TGTGCCAGCAGTGGACACGGGACTAGCGGGGGCTACGAGCAGTACTTC.